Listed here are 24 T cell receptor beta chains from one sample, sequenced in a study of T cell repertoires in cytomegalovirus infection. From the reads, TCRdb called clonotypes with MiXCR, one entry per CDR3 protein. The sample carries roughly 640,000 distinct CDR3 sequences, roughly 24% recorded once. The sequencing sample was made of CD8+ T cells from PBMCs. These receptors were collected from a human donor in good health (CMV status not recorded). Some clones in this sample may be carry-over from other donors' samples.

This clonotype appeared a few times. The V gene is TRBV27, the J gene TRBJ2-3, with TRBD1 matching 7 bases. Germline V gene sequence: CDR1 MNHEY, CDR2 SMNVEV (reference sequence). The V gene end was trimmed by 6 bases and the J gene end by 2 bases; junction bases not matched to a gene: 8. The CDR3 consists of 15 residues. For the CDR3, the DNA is TGTGCCAGCAGAATTGTACAGGGGCTCACAGATACGCAGTATTTT. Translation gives CASRIVQGLTDTQYF.

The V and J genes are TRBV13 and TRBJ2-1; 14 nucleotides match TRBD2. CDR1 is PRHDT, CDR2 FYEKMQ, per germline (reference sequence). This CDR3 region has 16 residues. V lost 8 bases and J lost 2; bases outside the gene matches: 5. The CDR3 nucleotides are TGTGCCAGCGGACTAGCGGGGGGTTCGGCCTACAATGAGCAGTTCTTC. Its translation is CASGLAGGSAYNEQFF.

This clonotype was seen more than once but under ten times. CDR3 bases: TGCAGTGCTAGTGGTCTAGCGGGGGTGCGCTCCTACAATGAGCAGTTCTTC. This sequence encodes CSASGLAGVRSYNEQFF. The rearrangement joins TRBV20-1 to TRBJ2-1; 10 nucleotides align to TRBD2. This CDR3 is built from 17 residues. V lost 3 bases and J lost 0; bases outside the gene matches: 8. Germline assignment: CDR1 DFQATT and CDR2 SNEGSKA (reference sequence).

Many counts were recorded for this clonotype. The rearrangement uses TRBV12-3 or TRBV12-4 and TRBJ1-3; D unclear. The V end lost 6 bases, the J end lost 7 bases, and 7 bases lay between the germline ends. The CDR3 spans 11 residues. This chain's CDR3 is CASRRSNTIYF. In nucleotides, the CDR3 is TGTGCCAGCAGACGTTCTAACACCATATATTTT.

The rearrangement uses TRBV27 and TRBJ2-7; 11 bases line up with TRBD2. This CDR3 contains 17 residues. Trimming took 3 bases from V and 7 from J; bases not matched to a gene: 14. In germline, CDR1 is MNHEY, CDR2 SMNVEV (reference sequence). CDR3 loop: CASSLNSGGAFFEEQYF. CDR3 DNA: TGTGCCAGCAGTTTGAATAGCGGGGGGGCTTTCTTTGAGGAGCAGTACTTC.

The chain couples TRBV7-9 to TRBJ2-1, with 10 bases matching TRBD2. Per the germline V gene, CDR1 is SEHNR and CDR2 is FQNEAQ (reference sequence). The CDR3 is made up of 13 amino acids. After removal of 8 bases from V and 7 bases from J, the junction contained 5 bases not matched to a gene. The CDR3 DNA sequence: TGTGCCAGCCAGCGGGGGGGAAAAAATGAGCAGTTCTTC. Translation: CASQRGGKNEQFF.

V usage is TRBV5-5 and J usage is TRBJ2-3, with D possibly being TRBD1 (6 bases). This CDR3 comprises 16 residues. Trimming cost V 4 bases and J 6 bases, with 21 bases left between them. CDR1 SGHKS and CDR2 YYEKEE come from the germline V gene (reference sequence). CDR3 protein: CASSARHQGSADTQYF. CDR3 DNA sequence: TGTGCCAGCAGCGCACGCCATCAGGGGTCTGCGGATACGCAGTATTTT.

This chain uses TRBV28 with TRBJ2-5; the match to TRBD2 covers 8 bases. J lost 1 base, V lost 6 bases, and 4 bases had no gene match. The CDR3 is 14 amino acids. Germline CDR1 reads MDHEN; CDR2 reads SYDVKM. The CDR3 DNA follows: TGTGCCAGCAGCCCGCGGGGGGTCCAAGAGACCCAGTACTTC. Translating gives CASSPRGVQETQYF.

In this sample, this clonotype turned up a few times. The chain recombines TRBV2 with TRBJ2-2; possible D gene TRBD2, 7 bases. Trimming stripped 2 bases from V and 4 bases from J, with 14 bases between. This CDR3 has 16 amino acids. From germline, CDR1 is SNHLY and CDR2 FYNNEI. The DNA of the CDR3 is TGTGCCAGCAGTGAACGGGGAGGGGGGGCCACCGGGGAGCTGTTTTTT. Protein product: CASSERGGGATGELFF.

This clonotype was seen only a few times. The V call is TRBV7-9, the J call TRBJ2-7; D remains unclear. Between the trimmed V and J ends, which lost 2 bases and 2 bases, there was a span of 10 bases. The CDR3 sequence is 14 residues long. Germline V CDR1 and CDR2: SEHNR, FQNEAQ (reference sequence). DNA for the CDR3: TGTGCCAGCAGCTTAACAGCCTTCCCCTACGAGCAGTACGTC. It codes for CASSLTAFPYEQYV.

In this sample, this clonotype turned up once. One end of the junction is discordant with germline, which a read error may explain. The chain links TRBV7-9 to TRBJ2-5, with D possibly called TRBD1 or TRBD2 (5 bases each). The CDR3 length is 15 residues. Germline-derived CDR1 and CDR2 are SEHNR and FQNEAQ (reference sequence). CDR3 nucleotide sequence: TGTGCCGGCAGCGGTGGATCGGCAGGGAGAGAGACCCAGTACTTC. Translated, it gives CAGSGGSAGRETQYF.

CDR3 region: CASSGDRATEAFF. In DNA, the CDR3 is TGTGCCAGCAGTGGCGACAGAGCGACTGAAGCTTTCTTT. V gene TRBV2 combines with J gene TRBJ1-1, with D possibly being TRBD1 (5 bases). CDR3 length: 13 amino acids. The V and J ends lost 4 bases and 5 bases respectively, with 11 bases between them. Germline values: CDR1 SNHLY, CDR2 FYNNEI.

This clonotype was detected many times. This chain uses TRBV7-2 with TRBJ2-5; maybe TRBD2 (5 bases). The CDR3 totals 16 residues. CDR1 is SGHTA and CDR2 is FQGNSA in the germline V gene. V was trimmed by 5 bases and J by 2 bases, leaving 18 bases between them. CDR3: CASSNIVEGLQETQYF. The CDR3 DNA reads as TGTGCCAGCAGCAACATCGTTGAGGGATTACAAGAGACCCAGTACTTC.

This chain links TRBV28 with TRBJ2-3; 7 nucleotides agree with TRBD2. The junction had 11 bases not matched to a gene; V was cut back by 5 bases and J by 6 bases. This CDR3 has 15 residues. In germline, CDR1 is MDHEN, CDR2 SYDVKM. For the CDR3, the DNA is TGTGCCAGCAGTCGAAGCGGGGACGGTATGGATACGCAGTATTTT. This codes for CASSRSGDGMDTQYF. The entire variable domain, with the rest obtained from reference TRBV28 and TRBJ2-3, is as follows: DVKVTQSSRYLVKRTGEKVFLECVQDMDHENMFWYRQDPGLGLRLIYFSYDVKMKEKGDIPEGYSVSREKKERFSLILESASTNQTSMYLCASSRSGDGMDTQYFGPGTRLTVL.

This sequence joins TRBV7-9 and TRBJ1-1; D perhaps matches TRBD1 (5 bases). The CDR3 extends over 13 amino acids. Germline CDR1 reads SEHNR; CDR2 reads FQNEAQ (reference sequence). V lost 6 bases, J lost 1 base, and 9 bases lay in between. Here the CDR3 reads CASRGHGNTEAFF. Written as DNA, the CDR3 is TGTGCCAGCAGGGGGCACGGGAACACTGAAGCTTTCTTT. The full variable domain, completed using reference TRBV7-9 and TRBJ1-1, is DTGVSQNPRHKITKRGQNVTFRCDPISEHNRLYWYRQTLGQGPEFLTYFQNEAQLEKSRLLSDRFSAERPKGSFSTLEIQRTEQGDSAMYLCASRGHGNTEAFFGQGTRLTVV.

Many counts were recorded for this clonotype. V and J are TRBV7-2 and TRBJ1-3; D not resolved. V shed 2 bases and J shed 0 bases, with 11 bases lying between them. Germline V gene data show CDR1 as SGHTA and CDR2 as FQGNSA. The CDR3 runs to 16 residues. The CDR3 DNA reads TGTGCCAGCAGCTTATCGGGAATTCCCTCTGGAAACACCATATATTTT. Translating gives CASSLSGIPSGNTIYF.

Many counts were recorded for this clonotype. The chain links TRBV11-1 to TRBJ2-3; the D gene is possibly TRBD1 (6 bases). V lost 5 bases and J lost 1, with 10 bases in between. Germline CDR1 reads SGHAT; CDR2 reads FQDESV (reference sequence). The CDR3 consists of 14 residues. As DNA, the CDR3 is TGTGCCAGCAGCCTACGACAGGGCACAGATACGCAGTATTTT. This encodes CASSLRQGTDTQYF. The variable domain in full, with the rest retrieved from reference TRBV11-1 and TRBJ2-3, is EAEVAQSPRYKITEKSQAVAFWCDPISGHATLYWYRQILGQGPELLVQFQDESVVDDSQLPKDRFSAERLKGVDSTLKIQPAELGDSAMYLCASSLRQGTDTQYFGPGTRLTVL.

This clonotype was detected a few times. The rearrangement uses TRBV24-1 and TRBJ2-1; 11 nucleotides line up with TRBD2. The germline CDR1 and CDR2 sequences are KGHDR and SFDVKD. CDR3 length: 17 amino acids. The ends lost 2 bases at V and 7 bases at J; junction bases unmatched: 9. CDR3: CATSDWGTSGIKNEQFF. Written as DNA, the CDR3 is TGTGCCACCAGTGATTGGGGGACTAGCGGCATCAAGAATGAGCAGTTCTTC.

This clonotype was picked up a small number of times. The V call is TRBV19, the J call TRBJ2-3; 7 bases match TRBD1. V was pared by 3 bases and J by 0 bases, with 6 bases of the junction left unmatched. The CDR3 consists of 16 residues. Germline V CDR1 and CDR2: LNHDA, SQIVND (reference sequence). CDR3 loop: CASSIRTGGSTDTQYF. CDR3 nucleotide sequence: TGTGCCAGTAGTATCCGGACAGGTGGAAGCACAGATACGCAGTATTTT. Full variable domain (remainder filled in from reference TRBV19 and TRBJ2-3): DGGITQSPKYLFRKEGQNVTLSCEQNLNHDAMYWYRQDPGQGLRLIYYSQIVNDFQKGDIAEGYSVSREKKESFPLTVTSAQKNPTAFYLCASSIRTGGSTDTQYFGPGTRLTVL.

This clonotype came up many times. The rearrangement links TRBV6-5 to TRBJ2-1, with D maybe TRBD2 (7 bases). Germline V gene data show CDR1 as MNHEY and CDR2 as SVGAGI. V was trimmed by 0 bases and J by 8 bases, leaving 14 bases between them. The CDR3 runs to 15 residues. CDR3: CASSYSGGRIDEQFF. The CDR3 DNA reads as TGTGCCAGCAGTTACTCGGGGGGGCGTATCGATGAGCAGTTCTTC.

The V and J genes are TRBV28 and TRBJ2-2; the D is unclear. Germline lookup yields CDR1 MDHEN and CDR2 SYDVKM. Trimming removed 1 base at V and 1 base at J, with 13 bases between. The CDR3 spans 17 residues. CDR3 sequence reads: CASSLFQLTKNTGELFF. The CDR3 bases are TGTGCCAGCAGTTTATTTCAGCTTACAAAGAACACCGGGGAGCTGTTTTTT. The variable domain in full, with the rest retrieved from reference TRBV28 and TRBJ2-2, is DVKVTQSSRYLVKRTGEKVFLECVQDMDHENMFWYRQDPGLGLRLIYFSYDVKMKEKGDIPEGYSVSREKKERFSLILESASTNQTSMYLCASSLFQLTKNTGELFFGEGSRLTVL.

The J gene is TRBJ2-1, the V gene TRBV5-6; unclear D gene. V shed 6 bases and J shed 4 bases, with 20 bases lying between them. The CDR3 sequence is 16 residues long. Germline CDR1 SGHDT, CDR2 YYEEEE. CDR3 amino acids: CASITSRAPTYNEQFF. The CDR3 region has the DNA TGTGCCAGCATAACCTCACGTGCTCCAACATACAATGAGCAGTTCTTC.

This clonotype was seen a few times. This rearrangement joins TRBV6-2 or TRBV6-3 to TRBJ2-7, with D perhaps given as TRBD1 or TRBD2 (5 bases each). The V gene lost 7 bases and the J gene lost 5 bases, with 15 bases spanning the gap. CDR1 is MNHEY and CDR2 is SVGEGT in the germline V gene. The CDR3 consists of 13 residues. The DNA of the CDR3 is TGTGCCAGCACCCCAGAGATGGGGGACGAGCAGTACTTC. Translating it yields CASTPEMGDEQYF.

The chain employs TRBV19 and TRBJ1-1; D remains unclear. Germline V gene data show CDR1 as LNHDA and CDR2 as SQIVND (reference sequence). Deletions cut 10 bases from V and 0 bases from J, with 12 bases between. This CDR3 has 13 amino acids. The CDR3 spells CANRTAMNTEAFF. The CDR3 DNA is TGTGCCAATAGAACGGCCATGAACACTGAAGCTTTCTTT.